The T cell receptor beta chain described here comes from a study of vaccination and CD4 T cells after COVID-19. Treatment of the sample: approximately nine-day PBMC culture with coronavirus spike peptide pools or control peptides (ViraFEST assay). Germline V gene lookup returns CDR1 SGHAT and CDR2 FQDESV (reference sequence). This CDR3 has 15 residues. Trimming cost V 4 bases and J 4 bases; bases outside gene matches: 3. The Oncomine TCR Beta short-read assay sequenced DNA from cultured CD4+ T cells. TCRdb reanalysed the PCR reads using MiXCR and keeps one entry per CDR3 protein. The sample shows 20,000 to 25,000 distinct CDR3 sequences, 35% to 40% of them seen only once. In regard to this clonotype: The antigen is unknown.

This sample comprised CD4+ T cells from blood, cultured in vitro, obtained before SARS-CoV-2 vaccination. The gene calls are TRBV11-1 and TRBJ2-1, with TRBD2 matching over 11 bases. The receptor was derived from a human donor who had recovered from COVID-19. CDR3 coding DNA: TGTGCCAGCAGCTGGGGACTAGCGGCATACAATGAGCAGTTCTTC. Translation: CASSWGLAAYNEQFF.